This is a list of T cell receptor beta chains from one sample in a study of graft-versus-host responses after intestinal transplantation. Which antigens these TCRs recognize remains unknown. TCRdb's table, derived via immunoSEQ multiplex PCR, lists solely in-frame clones and lacks some. The data hold about 28,000 clones, with about four fifths observed a single time. This specimen was unstimulated CD8+ T cells sorted from spleen or lymph node cells, taken before intestinal transplant. All receptors come from a human donor who received an intestinal transplant. The CDR3 runs from the conserved cysteine through the conserved F or W. D genes are given only for firm matches. Size is omitted from some rows. Given values are once, few, many or a class for expanded clones.

V	size	length	J	D	CDR3	DNA
TRBV7-9	once	18	TRBJ2-5	-	CASSPGRGPHFSQETQYF	TGTGCCAGCAGCCCCGGGCGGGGGCCCCACTTTAGTCAAGAGACCCAGTACTTC
TRBV5-1	few	15	TRBJ1-3	-	CASSLDRTSGNTIYF	TGCGCCAGCAGCTTGGACAGGACCTCTGGAAACACCATATATTTT
TRBV7-3	-	13	TRBJ2-1	-	CASSESRDNEQFF	TGTGCCAGCAGCGAGTCTCGGGACAATGAGCAGTTCTTC
TRBV30	few	12	TRBJ2-4	-	CAWSFVHGSLYF	TGTGCCTGGAGTTTTGTCCACGGTTCCCTCTACTTC
TRBV18	-	13	TRBJ2-7	TRBD1	CASSPDRGWEQYF	TGTGCCAGCTCCCCCGACAGGGGTTGGGAGCAGTACTTC
TRBV21-1	-	15	TRBJ1-5	-	CASRRRGQGDQPQHF	TGTGCCAGCAGGAGGAGGGGACAGGGAGATCAGCCCCAGCATTTT
TRBV10-3	-	13	TRBJ2-7	-	CAITPSLVYEQYF	TGTGCCATCACGCCAAGCCTCGTCTACGAGCAGTACTTC
TRBV19	-	16	TRBJ2-1	TRBD2	CASSIASGSSYNEQFF	TGTGCCAGTAGTATTGCTAGCGGGAGCTCCTACAATGAGCAGTTCTTC
TRBV6-5	few	15	TRBJ2-5	TRBD2	CASSYGTSVIETQYF	TGTGCCAGCAGTTACGGGACTAGCGTGATCGAGACCCAGTACTTC
TRBV5-4	-	16	TRBJ2-4	-	CASSRATRQAKNIQYF	TGTGCCAGCAGCCGGGCGACGAGACAGGCCAAAAACATTCAGTACTTC
TRBV19	-	14	TRBJ1-4	-	CASTAEGWSEKLFF	TGTGCCAGTACCGCTGAGGGATGGTCCGAAAAACTGTTTTTT
TRBV7-9	-	17	TRBJ2-1	-	CANRKPRETSSYNEQFF	TGTGCCAACCGGAAGCCCCGGGAAACGAGCTCCTACAATGAGCAGTTCTTC
TRBV19	-	11	TRBJ1-1	-	CASSIYTEAFF	TGTGCCAGTAGCATTTACACTGAAGCTTTCTTT
TRBV14	-	14	TRBJ2-7	-	CASSSAYQRYEQYF	TGTGCCAGCAGCTCGGCTTATCAGAGGTACGAGCAGTACTTC
TRBV5-4	-	14	TRBJ2-7	TRBD2	CASSFSGGAYEQYF	TGTGCCAGCAGCTTTAGCGGGGGGGCCTACGAGCAGTACTTC
TRBV7-9	-	15	TRBJ1-4	TRBD1	CASSLKGQGIEKLFF	TGTGCCAGCAGCTTAAAAGGACAGGGAATTGAAAAACTGTTTTTT
TRBV19	-	15	TRBJ1-1	TRBD1	CASSPRTGTIGEAFF	TGTGCCAGTAGTCCCCGGACAGGAACGATCGGTGAAGCTTTCTTT
TRBV28	-	16	TRBJ2-1	-	CASSLFALATYNEQFF	TGTGCCAGCAGTTTATTTGCGCTAGCTACATACAATGAGCAGTTCTTC
TRBV4-1	-	15	TRBJ1-1	-	CASSQVRAGGTEAFF	TGCGCCAGCAGCCAAGTGCGGGCCGGAGGCACTGAAGCTTTCTTT
TRBV29-1	-	14	TRBJ2-7	TRBD2	CSVVGLAGVSEQYF	TGCAGCGTTGTTGGGCTAGCGGGAGTCTCCGAGCAGTACTTC
TRBV28	-	12	TRBJ2-3	-	CASTPGTDTQYF	TGTGCCAGCACCCCAGGCACAGATACGCAGTATTTT
TRBV10-2	-	14	TRBJ2-1	TRBD2	CASSVAGLHNEQFF	TGCGCCAGCAGTGTAGCGGGGCTACACAATGAGCAGTTCTTC
TRBV6-4	-	15	TRBJ2-3	TRBD2	CASSDSGLLTDTQYF	TGTGCCAGCAGTGACTCGGGACTACTCACAGATACGCAGTATTTT
TRBV2	-	16	TRBJ2-3	-	CASSEHPRSSTDTQYF	TGTGCCAGCAGTGAGCACCCGCGATCTAGCACAGATACGCAGTATTTT
TRBV4-1	-	11	TRBJ2-7	-	CASQGRPKQYF	TGCGCCAGCCAGGGGCGGCCAAAGCAGTACTTC
TRBV21-1	-	16	TRBJ2-6	-	CASSRQGHSGANVLTF	TGTGCCAGCAGTCGACAGGGGCACTCTGGGGCCAACGTCCTGACTTTC
TRBV28	-	19	TRBJ2-7	TRBD2	CASSLLPPGLAGGPYEQYF	TGTGCCAGCAGTTTATTACCTCCGGGACTAGCGGGAGGACCCTACGAGCAGTACTTC
TRBV7-3	-	15	TRBJ2-1	-	CASSLTAISYNEQFF	TGTGCCAGCAGCTTAACAGCTATATCCTACAATGAGCAGTTCTTC
TRBV21-1	once	12	TRBJ1-1	-	CASSKEGPPGDF	TGTGCCAGCAGCAAAGAAGGGCCACCGGGGGACTTT
TRBV7-8	once	16	TRBJ2-7	-	CASSLSSVGGRGEQYF	TGTGCCAGCAGCTTGAGTAGCGTGGGGGGGCGGGGCGAGCAGTACTTC
TRBV27	-	13	TRBJ1-2	-	CASSLNRKNGYTF	TGTGCCAGCAGTTTAAACAGAAAAAATGGCTACACCTTC
TRBV25-1	-	14	TRBJ2-1	TRBD2	CASSTSGDYNEQFF	TGTGCCAGCAGCACTAGCGGAGACTACAATGAGCAGTTCTTC
TRBV11-3	-	15	TRBJ2-5	TRBD2	CAPLRLAGPVRTQYF	TGTGCCCCCCTTCGGCTAGCGGGGCCCGTACGGACCCAGTACTTC
TRBV7-8	once	14	TRBJ1-4	-	CASSLWESNEKLFF	TGTGCCAGCAGCTTATGGGAGTCTAATGAAAAACTGTTTTTT
TRBV4-2	-	13	TRBJ2-7	-	CASSQDFAGGPAF	TGTGCCAGCAGCCAAGACTTTGCCGGGGGGCCCGCCTTC
TRBV4-1	-	14	TRBJ2-7	TRBD2	CASSQGTSGYEQYF	TGCGCCAGCAGCCAGGGCACTAGCGGCTACGAGCAGTACTTC
TRBV28	-	14	TRBJ2-2	-	CASRGGGNTGELFF	TGTGCCAGCAGAGGGGGTGGGAACACCGGGGAGCTGTTTTTT